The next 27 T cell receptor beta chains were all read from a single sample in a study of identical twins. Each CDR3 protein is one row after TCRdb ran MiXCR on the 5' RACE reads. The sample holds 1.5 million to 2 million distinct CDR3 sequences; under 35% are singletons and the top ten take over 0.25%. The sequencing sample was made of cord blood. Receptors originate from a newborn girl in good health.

CDR3: CASGGVAGDTDTQYF. The DNA for the CDR3 is TGTGCCAGCGGGGGGGTAGCGGGGGACACAGATACGCAGTATTTT. The chain couples TRBV12-3 or TRBV12-4 to TRBJ2-3, with 9 bases that match TRBD2. The length of the CDR3 is 15 residues. The trim removed 8 bases at V and 2 bases at J, leaving 8 bases unmatched.

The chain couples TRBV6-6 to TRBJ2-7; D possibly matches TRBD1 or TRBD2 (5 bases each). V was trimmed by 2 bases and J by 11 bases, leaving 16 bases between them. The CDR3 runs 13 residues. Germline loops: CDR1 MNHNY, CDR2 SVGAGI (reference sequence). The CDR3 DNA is TGTGCCAGCAGTTACGAGCTCGGGACGTTGGAGTACTTC. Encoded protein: CASSYELGTLEYF.

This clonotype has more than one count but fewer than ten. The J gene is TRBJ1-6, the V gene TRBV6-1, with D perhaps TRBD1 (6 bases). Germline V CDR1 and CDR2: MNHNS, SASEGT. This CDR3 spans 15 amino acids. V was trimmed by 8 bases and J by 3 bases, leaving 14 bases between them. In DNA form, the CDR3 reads TGTGCCAGCTCTGACAGGAGCGACTATAATTCACCCCTCCACTTT. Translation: CASSDRSDYNSPLHF.

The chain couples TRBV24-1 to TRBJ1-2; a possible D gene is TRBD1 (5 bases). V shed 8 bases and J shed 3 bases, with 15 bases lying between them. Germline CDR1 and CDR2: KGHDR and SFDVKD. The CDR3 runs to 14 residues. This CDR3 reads CATNRIASDYGYTF. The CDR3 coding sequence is TGTGCCACCAACAGGATCGCAAGTGACTATGGCTACACCTTC.

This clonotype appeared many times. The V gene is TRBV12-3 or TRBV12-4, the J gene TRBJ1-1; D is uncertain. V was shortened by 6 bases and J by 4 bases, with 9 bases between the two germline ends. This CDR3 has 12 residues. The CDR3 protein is CASRVGSTEAFF. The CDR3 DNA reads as TGTGCCAGCAGGGTGGGGAGCACTGAAGCTTTCTTT.

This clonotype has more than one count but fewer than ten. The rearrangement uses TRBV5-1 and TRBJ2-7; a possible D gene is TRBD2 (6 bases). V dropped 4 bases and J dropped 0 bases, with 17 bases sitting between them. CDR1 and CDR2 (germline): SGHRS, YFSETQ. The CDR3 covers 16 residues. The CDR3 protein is CASSGGIQRDSYEQYF. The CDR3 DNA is TGCGCCAGCAGCGGGGGGATCCAACGCGACTCCTACGAGCAGTACTTC.

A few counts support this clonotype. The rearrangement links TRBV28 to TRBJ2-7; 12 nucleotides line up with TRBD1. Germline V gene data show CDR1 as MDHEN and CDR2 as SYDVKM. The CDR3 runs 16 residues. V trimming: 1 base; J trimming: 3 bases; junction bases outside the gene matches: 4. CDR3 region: CASSLFGTGGHYEQYF. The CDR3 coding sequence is TGTGCCAGCAGTTTATTTGGGACAGGGGGCCACTACGAGCAGTACTTC.

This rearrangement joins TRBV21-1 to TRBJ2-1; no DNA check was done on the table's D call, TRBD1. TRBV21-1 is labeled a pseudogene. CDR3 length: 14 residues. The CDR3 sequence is CASSKPGPDNEQFF. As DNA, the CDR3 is TGTGCCAGCAGCAAGCCCGGTCCAGACAATGAGCAGTTCTTC.

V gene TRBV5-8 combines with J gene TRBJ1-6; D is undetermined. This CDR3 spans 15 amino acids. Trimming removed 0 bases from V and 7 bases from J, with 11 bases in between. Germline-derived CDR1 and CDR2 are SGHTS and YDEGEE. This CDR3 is CASSLEAAGNSPLHF. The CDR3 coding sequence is TGTGCCAGCAGCTTGGAGGCGGCGGGCAATTCACCCCTCCACTTT.

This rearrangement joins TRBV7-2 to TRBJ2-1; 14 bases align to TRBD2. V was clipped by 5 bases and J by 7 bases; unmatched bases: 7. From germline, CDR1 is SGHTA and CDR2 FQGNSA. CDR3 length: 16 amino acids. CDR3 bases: TGTGCCAGCAGCAAAGAGACTAGCGGGGGGGAGAATGAGCAGTTCTTC. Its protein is CASSKETSGGENEQFF.

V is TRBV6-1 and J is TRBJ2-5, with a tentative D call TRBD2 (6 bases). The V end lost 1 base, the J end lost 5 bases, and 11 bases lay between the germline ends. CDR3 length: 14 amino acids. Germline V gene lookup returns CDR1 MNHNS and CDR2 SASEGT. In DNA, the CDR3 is TGTGCCAGCAGTGAAGGAGGAGGGTACGAGACCCAGTACTTC. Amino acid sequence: CASSEGGGYETQYF.

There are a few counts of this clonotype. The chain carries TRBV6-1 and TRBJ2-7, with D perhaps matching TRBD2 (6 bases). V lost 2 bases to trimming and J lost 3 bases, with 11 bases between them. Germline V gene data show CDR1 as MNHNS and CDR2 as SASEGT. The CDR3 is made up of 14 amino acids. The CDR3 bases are TGTGCCAGCAGTGAATCGGGAGTCATCTACGAGCAGTACTTC. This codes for CASSESGVIYEQYF.

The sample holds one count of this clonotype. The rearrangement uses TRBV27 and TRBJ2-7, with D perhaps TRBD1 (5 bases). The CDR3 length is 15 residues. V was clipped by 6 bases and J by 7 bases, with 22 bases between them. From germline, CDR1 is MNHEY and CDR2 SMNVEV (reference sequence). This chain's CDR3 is CASRLGRWGYNEQYF. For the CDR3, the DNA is TGTGCCAGCAGGCTTGGTCGCTGGGGCTACAATGAGCAGTACTTC.

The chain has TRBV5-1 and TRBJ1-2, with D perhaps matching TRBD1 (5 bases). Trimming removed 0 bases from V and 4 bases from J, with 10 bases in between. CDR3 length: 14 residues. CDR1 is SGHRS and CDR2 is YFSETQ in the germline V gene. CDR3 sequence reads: CASSLERDFYGYTF. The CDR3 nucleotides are TGCGCCAGCAGCTTGGAGCGGGACTTCTATGGCTACACCTTC.

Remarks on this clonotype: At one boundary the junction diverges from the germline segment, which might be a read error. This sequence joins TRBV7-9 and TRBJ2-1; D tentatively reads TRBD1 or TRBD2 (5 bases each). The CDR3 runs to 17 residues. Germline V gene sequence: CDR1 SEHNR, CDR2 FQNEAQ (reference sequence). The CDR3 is CSSSLSRGTQVVDEQFF. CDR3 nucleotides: TGTTCCAGCAGCTTAAGTAGAGGGACCCAGGTCGTCGATGAGCAGTTCTTC.

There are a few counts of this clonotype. The CDR3 DNA reads as TGTGCCAGCAGTAGGCAGAGCGGGACCTACTCTGGGGCCAACGTCCTGACTTTC. This encodes CASSRQSGTYSGANVLTF. The chain joins TRBV13 to TRBJ2-6, with TRBD2 identical over 7 bases. The CDR3 is 18 amino acids. Germline trimming cut 6 bases from V and 0 bases from J; bases unmatched to any gene: 11. Germline loops: CDR1 PRHDT, CDR2 FYEKMQ (reference sequence).

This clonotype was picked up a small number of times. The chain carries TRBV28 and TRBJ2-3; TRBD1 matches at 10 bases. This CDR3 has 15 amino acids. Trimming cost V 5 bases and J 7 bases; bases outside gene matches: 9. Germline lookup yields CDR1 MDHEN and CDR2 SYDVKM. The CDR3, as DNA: TGTGCCAGCAGTAGACAGACAGGGGGCAGCCATACGCAGTATTTT. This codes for CASSRQTGGSHTQYF.

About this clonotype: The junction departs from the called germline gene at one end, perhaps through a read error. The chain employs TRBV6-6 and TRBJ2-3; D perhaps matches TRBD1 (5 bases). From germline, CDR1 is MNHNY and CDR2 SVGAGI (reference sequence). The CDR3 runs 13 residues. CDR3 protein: CASSQGSTDTLYF. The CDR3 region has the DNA TGTGCCAGCAGCCAGGGAAGCACAGATACGCTGTATTTT.

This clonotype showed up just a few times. The DNA for the CDR3 is TGCAGTGCGAAAGGCAGGCCCTACGAGCAGTACTTC. Translation gives CSAKGRPYEQYF. The chain links TRBV20-1 to TRBJ2-7; unclear D gene. The germline V gene encodes CDR1 DFQATT and CDR2 SNEGSKA (reference sequence). The CDR3 is 12 residues long. The ends were cut back, 6 bases at V and 2 bases at J, with 11 bases in the middle.

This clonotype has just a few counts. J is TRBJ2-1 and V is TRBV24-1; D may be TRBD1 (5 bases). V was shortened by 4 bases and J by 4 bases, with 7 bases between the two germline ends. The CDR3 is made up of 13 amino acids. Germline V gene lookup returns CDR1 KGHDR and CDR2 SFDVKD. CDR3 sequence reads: CATSETGYNEQFF. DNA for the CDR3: TGTGCCACCAGTGAAACAGGTTACAATGAGCAGTTCTTC.

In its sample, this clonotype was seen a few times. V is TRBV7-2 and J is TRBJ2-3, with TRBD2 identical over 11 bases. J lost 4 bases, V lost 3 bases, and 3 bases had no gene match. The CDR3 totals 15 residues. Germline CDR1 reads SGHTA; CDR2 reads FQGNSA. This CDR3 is CASSFSGRVADTQYF. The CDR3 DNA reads TGTGCCAGCAGCTTTAGCGGGAGGGTTGCAGATACGCAGTATTTT.

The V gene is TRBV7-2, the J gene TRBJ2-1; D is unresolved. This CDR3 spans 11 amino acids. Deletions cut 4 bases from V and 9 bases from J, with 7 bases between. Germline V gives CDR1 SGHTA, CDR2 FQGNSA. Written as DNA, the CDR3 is TGTGCCAGCAGCTCCACGATTGAGCAGTTCTTC. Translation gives CASSSTIEQFF.

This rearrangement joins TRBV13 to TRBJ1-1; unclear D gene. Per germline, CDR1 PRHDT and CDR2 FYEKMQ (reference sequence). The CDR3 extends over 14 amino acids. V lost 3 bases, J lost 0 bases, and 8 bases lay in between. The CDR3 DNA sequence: TGTGCCAGCAGCTTGCCGGAAATGAACACTGAAGCTTTCTTT. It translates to CASSLPEMNTEAFF. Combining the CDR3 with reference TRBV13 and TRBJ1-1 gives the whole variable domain AAGVIQSPRHLIKEKRETATLKCYPIPRHDTVYWYQQGPGQDPQFLISFYEKMQSDKGSIPDRFSAQQFSDYHSELNMSSLELGDSALYFCASSLPEMNTEAFFGQGTRLTVV.

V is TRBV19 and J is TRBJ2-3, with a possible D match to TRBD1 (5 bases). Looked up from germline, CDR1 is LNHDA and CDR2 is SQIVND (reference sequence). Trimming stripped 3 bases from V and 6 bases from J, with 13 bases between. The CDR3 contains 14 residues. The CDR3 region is CASSIWGTPDTQYF. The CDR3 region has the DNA TGTGCCAGTAGTATCTGGGGCACCCCGGATACGCAGTATTTT.

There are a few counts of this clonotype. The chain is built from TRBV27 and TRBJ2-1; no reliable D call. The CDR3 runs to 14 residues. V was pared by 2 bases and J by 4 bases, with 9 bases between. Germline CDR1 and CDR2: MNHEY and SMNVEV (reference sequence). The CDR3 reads CASSLTPGYNEQFF. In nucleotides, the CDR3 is TGTGCCAGCAGTTTAACCCCCGGGTACAATGAGCAGTTCTTC.

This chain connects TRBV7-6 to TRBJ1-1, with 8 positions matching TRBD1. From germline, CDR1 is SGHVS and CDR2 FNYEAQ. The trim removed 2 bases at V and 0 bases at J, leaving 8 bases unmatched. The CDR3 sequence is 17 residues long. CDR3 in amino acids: CASSLTDRDYLNTEAFF. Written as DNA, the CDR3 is TGTGCCAGCAGCTTAACGGACAGGGACTATTTGAACACTGAAGCTTTCTTT. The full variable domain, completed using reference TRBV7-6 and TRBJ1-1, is GAGVSQSPRYKVTKRGQDVALRCDPISGHVSLYWYRQALGQGPEFLTYFNYEAQQDKSGLPNDRFSAERPEGSISTLTIQRTEQRDSAMYRCASSLTDRDYLNTEAFFGQGTRLTVV.

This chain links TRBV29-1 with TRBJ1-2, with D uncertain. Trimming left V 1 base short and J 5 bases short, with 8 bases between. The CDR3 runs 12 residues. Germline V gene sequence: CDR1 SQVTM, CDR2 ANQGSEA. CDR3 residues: CSVEAVFYGYTF. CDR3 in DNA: TGCAGCGTTGAAGCCGTTTTTTATGGCTACACCTTC.